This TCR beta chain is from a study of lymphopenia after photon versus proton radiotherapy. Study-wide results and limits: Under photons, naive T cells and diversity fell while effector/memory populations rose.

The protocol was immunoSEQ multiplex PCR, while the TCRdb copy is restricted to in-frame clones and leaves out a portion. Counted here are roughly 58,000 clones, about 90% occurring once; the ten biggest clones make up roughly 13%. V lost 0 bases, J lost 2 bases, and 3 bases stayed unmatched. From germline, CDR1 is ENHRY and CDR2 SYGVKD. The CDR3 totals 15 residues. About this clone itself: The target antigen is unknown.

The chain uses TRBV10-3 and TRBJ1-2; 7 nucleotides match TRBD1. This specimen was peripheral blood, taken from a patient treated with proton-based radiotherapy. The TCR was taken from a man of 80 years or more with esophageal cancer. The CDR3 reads CAISESGRGNYGYTF. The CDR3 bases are TGTGCCATCAGTGAGTCTGGCAGGGGGAACTATGGCTACACCTTC.